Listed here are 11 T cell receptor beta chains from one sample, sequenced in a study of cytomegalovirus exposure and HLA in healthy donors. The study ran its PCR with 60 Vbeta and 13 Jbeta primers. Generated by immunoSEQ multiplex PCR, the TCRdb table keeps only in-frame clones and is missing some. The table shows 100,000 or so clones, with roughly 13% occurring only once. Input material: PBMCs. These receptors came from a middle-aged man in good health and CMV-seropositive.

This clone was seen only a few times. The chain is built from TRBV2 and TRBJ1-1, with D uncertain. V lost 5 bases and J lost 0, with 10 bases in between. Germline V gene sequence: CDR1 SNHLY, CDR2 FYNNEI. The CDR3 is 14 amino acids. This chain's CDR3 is CASSFGVLNTEAFF. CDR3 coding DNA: TGTGCCAGCAGTTTCGGGGTTCTGAACACTGAAGCTTTCTTT. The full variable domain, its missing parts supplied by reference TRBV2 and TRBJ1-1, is EPEVTQTPSHQVTQMGQEVILRCVPISNHLYFYWYRQILGQKVEFLVSFYNNEISEKSEIFDDQFSVERPDGSNFTLKIRSTKLEDSAMYFCASSFGVLNTEAFFGQGTRLTVV.

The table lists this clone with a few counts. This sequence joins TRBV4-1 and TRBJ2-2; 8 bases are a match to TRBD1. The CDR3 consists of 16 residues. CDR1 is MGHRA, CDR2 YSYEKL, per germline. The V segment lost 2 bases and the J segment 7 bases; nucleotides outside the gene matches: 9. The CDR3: CASSQPPGQAIGELFF. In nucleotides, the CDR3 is TGCGCCAGCAGCCAACCTCCGGGACAGGCAATCGGGGAGCTGTTTTTT.

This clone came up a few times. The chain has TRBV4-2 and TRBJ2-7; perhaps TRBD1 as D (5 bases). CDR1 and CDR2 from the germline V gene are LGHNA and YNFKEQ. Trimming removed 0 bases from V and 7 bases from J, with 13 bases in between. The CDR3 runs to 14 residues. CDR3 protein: CASSQDLTGREQYF. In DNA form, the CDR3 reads TGTGCCAGCAGCCAAGATCTTACAGGCCGAGAGCAGTACTTC.

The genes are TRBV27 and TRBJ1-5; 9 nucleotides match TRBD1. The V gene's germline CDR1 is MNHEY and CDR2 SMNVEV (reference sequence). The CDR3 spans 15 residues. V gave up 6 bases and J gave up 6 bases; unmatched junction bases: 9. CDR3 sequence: CASSTGTGSSQPQHF. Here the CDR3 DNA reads TGTGCCAGCAGCACCGGGACAGGGTCGAGTCAGCCCCAGCATTTT.

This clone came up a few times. The CDR3 loop reads CASSFRDILIYEQYF. CDR3 DNA sequence: TGTGCCAGCAGCTTCCGGGACATCCTGATTTACGAGCAGTACTTC. V gene TRBV5-6 combines with J gene TRBJ2-7; possibly TRBD1 for D (6 bases). Trimming took off 2 bases at V and 4 bases at J, with 16 bases between the two ends. The CDR3 is 15 residues long. Germline values: CDR1 SGHDT, CDR2 YYEEEE. The full variable domain, in which reference TRBV5-6 and TRBJ2-7 provide the parts outside the CDR3, is DAGVTQSPTHLIKTRGQQVTLRCSPKSGHDTVSWYQQALGQGPQFIFQYYEEEERQRGNFPDRFSGHQFPNYSSELNVNALLLGDSALYLCASSFRDILIYEQYFGPGTRLTVT.

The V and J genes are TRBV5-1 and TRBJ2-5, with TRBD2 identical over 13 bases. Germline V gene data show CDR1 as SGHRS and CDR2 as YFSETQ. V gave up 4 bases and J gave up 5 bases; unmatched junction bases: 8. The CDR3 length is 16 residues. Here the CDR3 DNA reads TGCGCCAGCAGCCCCCGGACTAGCGGGAGTGGGGAGACCCAGTACTTC. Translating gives CASSPRTSGSGETQYF.

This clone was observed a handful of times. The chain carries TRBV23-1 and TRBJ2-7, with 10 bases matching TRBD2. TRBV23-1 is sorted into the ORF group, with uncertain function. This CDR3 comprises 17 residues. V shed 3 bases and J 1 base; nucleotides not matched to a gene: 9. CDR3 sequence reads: CASSQMSSGSISYEQYF. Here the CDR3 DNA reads TGCGCCAGCAGTCAGATGTCTAGCGGGAGCATATCCTACGAGCAGTACTTC.

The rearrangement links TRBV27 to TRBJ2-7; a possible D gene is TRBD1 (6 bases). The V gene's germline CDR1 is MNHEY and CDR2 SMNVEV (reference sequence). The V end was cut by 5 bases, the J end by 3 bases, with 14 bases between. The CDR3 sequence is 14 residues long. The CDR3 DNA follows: TGTGCCAGCAGTCTGACAGGTTTAGGCTACGAGCAGTACTTC. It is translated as CASSLTGLGYEQYF.

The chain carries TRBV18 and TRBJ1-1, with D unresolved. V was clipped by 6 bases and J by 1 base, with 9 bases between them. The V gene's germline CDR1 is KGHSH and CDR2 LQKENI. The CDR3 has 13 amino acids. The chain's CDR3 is CASSAGRNTEAFF. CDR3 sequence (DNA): TGTGCCAGCTCGGCCGGGAGGAACACTGAAGCTTTCTTT.

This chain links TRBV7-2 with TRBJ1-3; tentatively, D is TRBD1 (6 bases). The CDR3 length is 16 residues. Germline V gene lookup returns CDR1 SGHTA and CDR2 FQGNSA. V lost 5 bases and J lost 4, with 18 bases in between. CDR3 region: CASSRDRGGGGNTIYF. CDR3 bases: TGTGCCAGCAGCCGAGATCGAGGGGGGGGAGGAAACACCATATATTTT.

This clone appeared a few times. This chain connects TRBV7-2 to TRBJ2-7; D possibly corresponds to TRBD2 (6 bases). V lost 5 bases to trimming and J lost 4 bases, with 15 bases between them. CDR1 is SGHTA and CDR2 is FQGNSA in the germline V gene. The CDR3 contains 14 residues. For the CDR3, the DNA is TGTGCCAGCAGCCCTGGAGGGCCGGTGTACGAGCAGTACTTC. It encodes CASSPGGPVYEQYF.